Following are 31 T cell receptor beta chains from one sample sequenced in a study of T cell responses to AZD1222 COVID-19 vaccine. The table came from immunoSEQ multiplex PCR; TCRdb's copy has only in-frame clones and leaves some out. This table holds some 120,000 clones, around 93% found once. Specimen: peripheral blood, collected 28 days after the second AZD1222 dose. These receptors were taken from an adult who received the AZD1222 COVID-19 vaccine.

The genes are TRBV3-1 (or the pseudogene TRBV3-2) and TRBJ2-7; tentative D call: TRBD2 (6 bases). Germline values: CDR1 LGHDT, CDR2 YNNKEL (reference sequence). This CDR3 region has 15 residues. The ends were cut back, 2 bases at V and 4 bases at J, with 15 bases in the middle. The CDR3 spells CASSQSSGLIYEQYF. The CDR3 DNA reads as TGTGCCAGCAGCCAATCCTCGGGACTTATATACGAGCAGTACTTC.

On this clone: One end of the junction fails to match germline, which may point to a read error. J is TRBJ1-2 and V is TRBV28, with TRBD1 identical over 8 bases. CDR3 size: 13 residues. From germline, CDR1 is MDHEN and CDR2 SYDVKM. The CDR3 DNA sequence: TGTGCCAGCAGTCCACCAGGGGGCCTGGGGGGTGTATTC. The encoded protein is CASSPPGGLGGVF.

The CDR3 spells CASSLLGRETQYF. The CDR3 DNA is TGTGCCAGCAGTTTACTCGGGAGAGAGACCCAGTACTTC. J is TRBJ2-5 and V is TRBV28; maybe TRBD2 (6 bases). Germline-derived CDR1 and CDR2 are MDHEN and SYDVKM. Trimming removed 2 bases at V and 4 bases at J, with 8 bases between. This CDR3 is 13 amino acids long.

This clone has only a few counts. V usage is TRBV6-5 and J usage is TRBJ1-2; 9 bases are a match to TRBD1. CDR1 and CDR2 from the germline V gene are MNHEY and SVGAGI. Germline trimming cut 6 bases from V and 8 bases from J; bases unmatched to any gene: 10. The CDR3 has 14 residues. CDR3 loop: CASSRQGGKEGYTF. CDR3 sequence (DNA): TGTGCCAGCAGCCGACAGGGGGGAAAGGAGGGCTACACCTTC.

The chain uses TRBV7-9 and TRBJ1-3; D call uncertain. V lost 1 base, J lost 0 bases, and 13 bases lay in between. Germline CDR1 is SEHNR and CDR2 is FQNEAQ (reference sequence). This CDR3 comprises 17 residues. DNA for the CDR3: TGTGCCAGCAGCTTAGTTTTGGGGTTTGGCTCTGGAAACACCATATATTTT. Protein sequence: CASSLVLGFGSGNTIYF.

The rearrangement joins TRBV28 to TRBJ1-1; possibly TRBD1 for D (5 bases). The germline V gene encodes CDR1 MDHEN and CDR2 SYDVKM. V was shortened by 3 bases and J by 6 bases, with 5 bases between the two germline ends. CDR3 length equals 11 residues. CDR3 DNA sequence: TGTGCCAGCAGTTTGGGGGCTGAAGCTTTCTTT. Translation: CASSLGAEAFF.

The chain carries TRBV28 and TRBJ1-2; tentatively, D is TRBD1 (6 bases). Trimming removed 5 bases at V and 7 bases at J, with 17 bases between. This CDR3 has 14 residues. From germline, CDR1 is MDHEN and CDR2 SYDVKM. The CDR3 nucleotides are TGTGCCAGCAGTACTTCATCACAGGGCTTTGGCTACACCTTC. Residues: CASSTSSQGFGYTF.

This chain joins TRBV15 and TRBJ1-2, with D hard to call. The V end lost 0 bases, the J end lost 2 bases, and 7 bases lay between the germline ends. The germline V gene has CDR1 LNHNV and CDR2 YYDKDF (reference sequence). CDR3 length: 14 residues. CDR3 in amino acids: CATSRDYKNYGYTF. The CDR3, as DNA: TGTGCCACCAGCAGAGATTACAAAAACTATGGCTACACCTTC.

The rearrangement joins TRBV5-4 to TRBJ2-7, with D possibly being TRBD1 (6 bases). Germline V lookup: CDR1 SGHNT, CDR2 YYREEE (reference sequence). The CDR3 contains 15 residues. Trimming cost V 0 bases and J 4 bases, with 14 bases left between them. The CDR3 DNA follows: TGTGCCAGCAGCTTGGGTCCAGGGGAAATGTACGAGCAGTACTTC. Translated, it gives CASSLGPGEMYEQYF.

V usage is TRBV5-5 and J usage is TRBJ2-6, with unresolved D. The CDR3 is 16 amino acids. Per the germline V gene, CDR1 is SGHKS and CDR2 is YYEKEE (reference sequence). The germline V and J ends were trimmed by 0 bases and 0 bases, with 7 bases remaining between them. The chain's CDR3 is CASSLGAHSGANVLTF. The DNA of the CDR3 is TGTGCCAGCAGCTTGGGGGCACACTCTGGGGCCAACGTCCTGACTTTC.

This clone was counted a single time. The chain joins TRBV4-2 to TRBJ2-7; D is ambiguous. CDR3 length: 13 residues. Trimming stripped 2 bases from V and 4 bases from J, with 9 bases between. Germline CDR1 and CDR2: LGHNA and YNFKEQ. CDR3 nucleotides: TGTGCCAGCAGCCAATCTTCGGAATACGAGCAGTACTTC. It codes for CASSQSSEYEQYF.

V and J are TRBV24-1 and TRBJ2-1; D might be TRBD1 (5 bases). The CDR3 runs to 14 residues. Germline CDR1 reads KGHDR; CDR2 reads SFDVKD. The ends were cut back, 3 bases at V and 4 bases at J, with 9 bases in the middle. This chain's CDR3 is CATSDVNRYNEQFF. The CDR3 DNA reads as TGTGCCACCAGTGATGTTAACAGGTACAATGAGCAGTTCTTC.

The V call is TRBV12-3 or TRBV12-4, the J call TRBJ2-7, with a tentative D call TRBD1 (6 bases). Trimming pared 6 bases from V and 1 base from J, leaving 10 bases between. CDR3 length equals 13 residues. The CDR3 protein is CASSSTGSYEQYF. The CDR3, as DNA: TGTGCCAGCAGCTCGACAGGATCCTACGAGCAGTACTTC.

V is TRBV4-1 and J is TRBJ2-3; no definite D call. The CDR3 covers 15 residues. The V gene's germline CDR1 is MGHRA and CDR2 YSYEKL. The V gene lost 0 bases and the J gene lost 0 bases, with 7 bases spanning the gap. The CDR3 DNA is TGCGCCAGCAGCCAAGACGCAGGTAGCACAGATACGCAGTATTTT. Its protein is CASSQDAGSTDTQYF.

V is TRBV19 and J is TRBJ2-5; 13 positions match TRBD2. Per germline, CDR1 LNHDA and CDR2 SQIVND (reference sequence). Trimming cost V 7 bases and J 2 bases; bases outside gene matches: 7. The CDR3 is 16 residues long. The chain's CDR3 is CASNGPGLAGQETQYF. CDR3 DNA sequence: TGTGCCAGTAACGGACCGGGACTAGCGGGGCAAGAGACCCAGTACTTC.

The CDR3 region is CASSSQSGGSNQPQHF. CDR3 coding DNA: TGTGCCAGCAGCTCTCAGTCAGGGGGGAGCAATCAGCCCCAGCATTTT. The rearrangement uses TRBV7-2 and TRBJ1-5; the match to TRBD1 covers 7 bases. Germline values: CDR1 SGHTA, CDR2 FQGNSA. V trimming: 4 bases; J trimming: 1 base; junction bases outside the gene matches: 7. The CDR3 is 16 amino acids.

V gene TRBV18 combines with J gene TRBJ2-7, with 11 nucleotides matching TRBD2. With 4 bases clipped from V and 1 base from J, the junction kept 0 bases outside the gene matches. Germline values: CDR1 KGHSH, CDR2 LQKENI. The CDR3 runs to 14 residues. Written as DNA, the CDR3 is TGTGCCAGCTCACTAGCGGGAGGGTCCTACGAGCAGTACTTC. It is translated as CASSLAGGSYEQYF. Full variable domain (missing parts from reference TRBV18 and TRBJ2-7): NAGVMQNPRHLVRRRGQEARLRCSPMKGHSHVYWYRQLPEEGLKFMVYLQKENIIDESGMPKERFSAEFPKEGPSILRIQQVVRGDSAAYFCASSLAGGSYEQYFGPGTRLTVT.

This clone showed up just once. The V gene is TRBV19, the J gene TRBJ1-1; D is ambiguous. V was pared by 7 bases and J by 2 bases, with 5 bases between. Germline V CDR1 and CDR2: LNHDA, SQIVND (reference sequence). The CDR3 runs to 11 residues. The CDR3 DNA reads TGTGCCAGTACCGCCAACACTGAAGCTTTCTTT. Amino acid sequence: CASTANTEAFF.

The chain links TRBV19 to TRBJ2-7; TRBD1 agrees at 8 bases. There are 12 residues in the CDR3. CDR1 is LNHDA and CDR2 is SQIVND in the germline V gene (reference sequence). The CDR3 region is CASGQGRGEQYF. The CDR3 DNA sequence: TGTGCTTCCGGACAGGGCCGCGGCGAGCAGTACTTC.

The V and J genes are TRBV29-1 and TRBJ2-5; 8 bases agree with TRBD1. This CDR3 is 14 amino acids long. The ends lost 3 bases at V and 2 bases at J; junction bases unmatched: 5. CDR1 SQVTM and CDR2 ANQGSEA come from the germline V gene. The CDR3 is CSVEPDRAQETQYF. The CDR3, as DNA: TGCAGCGTTGAGCCGGACAGGGCGCAAGAGACCCAGTACTTC.

The rearrangement uses TRBV5-1 and TRBJ1-6; D is ambiguous. This CDR3 contains 14 residues. V dropped 2 bases and J dropped 9 bases, with 12 bases sitting between them. Germline loops: CDR1 SGHRS, CDR2 YFSETQ. CDR3 in amino acids: CASSFSGIGSPLHF. In nucleotides, the CDR3 is TGCGCCAGCAGCTTTTCCGGGATCGGTTCACCCCTCCACTTT.

This rearrangement joins TRBV7-9 to TRBJ2-4; D is tentatively TRBD1 or TRBD2 (5 bases each). Germline CDR1 SEHNR, CDR2 FQNEAQ (reference sequence). V lost 0 bases and J 8 bases, leaving 8 bases between the germline ends. The CDR3 consists of 13 residues. CDR3 in DNA: TGTGCCAGCAGCTTAGCGGGGACGGACATTCAGTACTTC. Its protein product is CASSLAGTDIQYF.

The V gene is TRBV3-1 (or the pseudogene TRBV3-2), the J gene TRBJ2-7; TRBD1 might be the D (5 bases). CDR3 length equals 13 residues. V was pared by 0 bases and J by 3 bases, with 6 bases between. The germline CDR1 and CDR2 sequences are LGHDT and YNNKEL (reference sequence). The CDR3 is CASSQDTGYEQYF. CDR3 in DNA: TGTGCCAGCAGCCAAGATACAGGCTACGAGCAGTACTTC.

V is TRBV5-8 and J is TRBJ2-1; D is unresolved. This CDR3 spans 15 amino acids. Germline values: CDR1 SGHTS, CDR2 YDEGEE. V was cut by 0 bases and J by 0 bases, with 7 bases left in between. The CDR3 sequence is CASSLAGRSYNEQFF. The CDR3 DNA is TGTGCCAGCAGCTTGGCAGGCCGCTCCTACAATGAGCAGTTCTTC. The full variable domain, its missing parts supplied by reference TRBV5-8 and TRBJ2-1, is EAGVTQSPTHLIKTRGQQATLRCSPISGHTSVYWYQQALGLGLQFLLWYDEGEERNRGNFPPRFSGRQFPNYSSELNVNALELEDSALYLCASSLAGRSYNEQFFGPGTRLTVL.

The chain employs TRBV29-1 and TRBJ2-7, with D tentatively TRBD2 (5 bases). The CDR3 contains 15 residues. The germline V and J ends were trimmed by 7 bases and 2 bases, with 21 bases remaining between them. CDR1 is SQVTM and CDR2 is ANQGSEA in the germline V gene. The CDR3 coding sequence is TGCAGCGCCATACCCCCGGGGTTGGAAACCTACGAGCAGTACTTC. Encoded protein: CSAIPPGLETYEQYF.

The chain combines TRBV28 with TRBJ1-5; TRBD1 aligns across 7 bases. Germline loops: CDR1 MDHEN, CDR2 SYDVKM. This CDR3 contains 16 residues. The J segment lost 0 bases and the V segment lost 6 bases, leaving 8 bases of the junction unmatched. The CDR3 sequence is CASRSGTVNSNQPQHF. The CDR3 coding sequence is TGTGCCAGCAGATCGGGGACAGTTAATAGCAATCAGCCCCAGCATTTT.

The chain combines TRBV5-1 with TRBJ2-3, with 10 bases that match TRBD2. Germline CDR1 SGHRS, CDR2 YFSETQ. After removal of 4 bases from V and 2 bases from J, the junction contained 19 bases not matched to a gene. This CDR3 contains 20 residues. The CDR3 here is CASSQQERVLAGGYTDTQYF. The CDR3 coding sequence is TGCGCCAGCAGCCAACAGGAGAGAGTCTTAGCGGGGGGCTACACAGATACGCAGTATTTT. Full variable domain (missing parts from reference TRBV5-1 and TRBJ2-3): KAGVTQTPRYLIKTRGQQVTLSCSPISGHRSVSWYQQTPGQGLQFLFEYFSETQRNKGNFPGRFSGRQFSNSRSEMNVSTLELGDSALYLCASSQQERVLAGGYTDTQYFGPGTRLTVL.

The chain recombines TRBV4-1 with TRBJ2-7; 7 nucleotides agree with TRBD2. J gave up 3 bases and V 0 bases, and 5 bases lay outside the gene matches. The CDR3 spans 15 residues. Germline V gene data show CDR1 as MGHRA and CDR2 as YSYEKL. This CDR3 is CASSQDPAGIYEQYF. DNA for the CDR3: TGCGCCAGCAGCCAAGATCCAGCGGGAATCTACGAGCAGTACTTC.

The CDR3, as DNA: TGTGCCAGCAGCTGGGGGACGGGTAATGAAAAACTGTTTTTT. Protein product: CASSWGTGNEKLFF. The chain combines TRBV5-6 with TRBJ1-4; maybe TRBD1 (5 bases). The CDR3 totals 14 residues. The V end lost 3 bases, the J end lost 4 bases, and 10 bases lay between the germline ends. CDR1 is SGHDT and CDR2 is YYEEEE in the germline V gene.

The chain has TRBV27 and TRBJ2-1; 13 bases are a match to TRBD2. This CDR3 region has 14 residues. Germline CDR1 reads MNHEY; CDR2 reads SMNVEV (reference sequence). The V gene end was trimmed by 7 bases and the J gene end by 6 bases; junction bases not matched to a gene: 3. This chain's CDR3 is CASTGTSGTNEQFF. Here the CDR3 DNA reads TGTGCCAGCACAGGGACTAGCGGGACCAATGAGCAGTTCTTC.

J is TRBJ2-2 and V is TRBV7-9, with 9 bases identical to TRBD1. CDR3 size: 16 residues. The V gene's germline CDR1 is SEHNR and CDR2 FQNEAQ (reference sequence). V lost 3 bases to trimming and J lost 1 base; unmatched junction nucleotides: 3. Here the CDR3 DNA reads TGTGCCAGCAGCTTCCGGGACAGGGAGAACACCGGGGAGCTGTTTTTT. It yields the protein CASSFRDRENTGELFF.